This paragraph covers one T cell receptor (beta chain) sequence. What it binds is unknown. The record originates from a study of T cell responses to AZD1222 COVID-19 vaccine. Overall study results and limits: Repertoires were collected only later (after the peak T cell response had occurred). A rise in Spike-specific TCR breadth and depth followed two AZD1222 doses.

Method: immunoSEQ multiplex PCR; TCRdb's copy keeps in-frame clones and lacks some. Of 95,000 to 150,000 clones listed, around 93% are singletons. This TCR was recovered from an adult who received the AZD1222 COVID-19 vaccine. Sequenced material: peripheral blood, taken 28 days after the second AZD1222 dose.

For the CDR3, the DNA is TGTGCCATCAAGAGCGTTAGCTCCTACGAGCAGTACTTC. Encoded protein: CAIKSVSSYEQYF. The chain links TRBV10-3 to TRBJ2-7, with D unresolved. Deletions cut 7 bases from V and 0 bases from J, with 10 bases between. The CDR3 has 13 residues. In germline, CDR1 is ENHRY, CDR2 SYGVKD.